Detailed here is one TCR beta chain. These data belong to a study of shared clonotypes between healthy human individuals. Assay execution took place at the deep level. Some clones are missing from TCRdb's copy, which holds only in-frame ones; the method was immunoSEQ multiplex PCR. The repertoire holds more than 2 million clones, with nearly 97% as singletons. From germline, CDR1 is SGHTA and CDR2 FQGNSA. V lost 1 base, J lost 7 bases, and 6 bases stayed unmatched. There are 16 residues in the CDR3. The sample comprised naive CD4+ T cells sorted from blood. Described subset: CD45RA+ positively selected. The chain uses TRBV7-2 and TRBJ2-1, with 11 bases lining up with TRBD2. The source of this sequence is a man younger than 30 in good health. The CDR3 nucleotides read TGTGCCAGCAGCTTAGAGCCTAGCGGGAGGACGAATGAGCAGTTCTTC. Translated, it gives CASSLEPSGRTNEQFF.